The 27 T cell receptor beta chains below were found in one sample sequenced in a study of blood T cells in healthy people across ages. The authors ran a second PCR of about 7 to 12 cycles using a sample-barcoded 5' primer and a J-beta primer mix. TCRdb re-derived calls from the 5' RACE reads in MiXCR, one entry per CDR3 protein. The table has 1.5 million to 2 million distinct CDR3 sequences, approximately 50% seen once. Sequencing was done on a sample of blood. The receptors were sampled from a woman aged 40 to 50 in good health.

This clonotype was counted between two and nine times. This chain joins TRBV6-2 or TRBV6-3 and TRBJ1-5, with D unclear. The V and J ends lost 6 bases and 4 bases respectively, with 7 bases between them. Germline CDR1 is MNHEY and CDR2 is SVGEGT. The CDR3 runs 12 residues. The chain's CDR3 is CASRIGNQPQHF. DNA for the CDR3: TGTGCCAGCAGGATTGGAAATCAGCCCCAGCATTTT.

This chain joins TRBV7-3 and TRBJ2-3, with 7 nucleotides matching TRBD2. CDR1 is SGHTA and CDR2 is FQGTGA in the germline V gene. This CDR3 has 15 residues. After removal of 1 base from V and 2 bases from J, the junction contained 3 bases not matched to a gene. The CDR3 sequence is CASSLIGTNTDTQYF. Here the CDR3 DNA reads TGTGCCAGCAGCTTAATCGGGACTAACACAGATACGCAGTATTTT.

The chain uses TRBV5-1 and TRBJ2-5; the match to TRBD2 covers 8 bases. The ends lost 2 bases at V and 11 bases at J; junction bases unmatched: 14. CDR1 SGHRS and CDR2 YFSETQ come from the germline V gene. This CDR3 region has 15 residues. CDR3 residues: CASSFTGGPVNEQYF. The CDR3 bases are TGCGCCAGCAGCTTTACGGGGGGGCCGGTGAATGAGCAGTACTTC.

The chain combines TRBV25-1 with TRBJ1-2; unclear D gene. The CDR3 loop spans 12 amino acids. Germline lookup yields CDR1 MGHDK and CDR2 SYGVNS. The V and J ends lost 3 bases and 4 bases respectively, with 6 bases between them. The CDR3 region is CASSEQVYGYTF. The DNA for the CDR3 is TGTGCCAGCAGTGAGCAAGTCTATGGCTACACCTTC.

The CDR3 DNA reads TGTGCCACCAGTAGTAACGGGGGAGTCACCGGGGAGCTGTTTTTT. Protein product: CATSSNGGVTGELFF. This chain joins TRBV24-1 and TRBJ2-2; tentatively, D is TRBD2 (6 bases). The germline V gene has CDR1 KGHDR and CDR2 SFDVKD. The ends were cut back, 6 bases at V and 4 bases at J, with 14 bases in the middle. The CDR3 sequence is 15 residues long.

The chain employs TRBV4-2 and TRBJ1-4; D remains ambiguous. CDR1 LGHNA and CDR2 YNFKEQ come from the germline V gene. Deletions cut 2 bases from V and 0 bases from J, with 10 bases between. This CDR3 has 16 amino acids. The chain's CDR3 is CASSQTWSATNEKLFF. CDR3 in DNA: TGTGCCAGCAGCCAAACTTGGTCTGCAACTAATGAAAAACTGTTTTTT.

This clonotype turned up a few times. The chain combines TRBV2 with TRBJ2-1; 7 bases match TRBD1. Looked up from germline, CDR1 is SNHLY and CDR2 is FYNNEI. V dropped 5 bases and J dropped 9; count of bases not matched to a gene: 4. The CDR3 is made up of 12 amino acids. This CDR3 reads CASSPRGREQFF. The CDR3 nucleotides are TGTGCCAGCAGTCCGAGGGGGCGTGAGCAGTTCTTC.

This rearrangement joins TRBV7-2 to TRBJ2-1; 8 bases are a match to TRBD2. The CDR3 totals 15 residues. Losses at the gene ends were 3 bases for V and 7 bases for J; bases not matched to a gene: 8. Germline V lookup: CDR1 SGHTA, CDR2 FQGNSA. Written as DNA, the CDR3 is TGTGCCAGCAGCTTCATAGCGGGACTGGGGAATGAGCAGTTCTTC. Translation: CASSFIAGLGNEQFF.

This clonotype has a handful of counts. The chain combines TRBV5-1 with TRBJ2-5; TRBD2 matches at 7 bases. This CDR3 contains 15 residues. Germline V gene data show CDR1 as SGHRS and CDR2 as YFSETQ. The V segment lost 4 bases and the J segment 4 bases; nucleotides outside the gene matches: 10. The chain's CDR3 is CASSPDRDYRETQYF. The CDR3 coding sequence is TGCGCCAGCAGCCCGGACCGGGACTACCGAGAGACCCAGTACTTC.

The CDR3 region is CATSRAGGQGFEQYF. The CDR3 DNA is TGTGCCACCAGCAGAGCCGGGGGACAGGGGTTCGAGCAGTACTTC. The rearrangement uses TRBV15 and TRBJ2-4; 10 nucleotides agree with TRBD1. The DNA end lines up better with TRBJ2-7; the J call may be wrong. CDR1 is LNHNV, CDR2 YYDKDF, per germline (reference sequence). The CDR3 has 15 amino acids.

This clonotype was observed a handful of times. This chain uses TRBV28 with TRBJ2-5; 7 bases fit TRBD2. The CDR3 covers 15 residues. The germline V gene encodes CDR1 MDHEN and CDR2 SYDVKM. J was trimmed by 5 bases and V by 2 bases; bases with no gene match: 8. The CDR3 nucleotides read TGTGCCAGCAGTTTAAATTGGGGGGGTAGGGAGACCCAGTACTTC. Translating it yields CASSLNWGGRETQYF.

V gene TRBV27 combines with J gene TRBJ2-5, with D uncertain. The ends were cut back, 2 bases at V and 3 bases at J, with 13 bases in the middle. Per the germline V gene, CDR1 is MNHEY and CDR2 is SMNVEV (reference sequence). The CDR3 spans 15 residues. The CDR3 DNA sequence: TGTGCCAGCAGTTTAGAATGGGCTACTGAAGAGACCCAGTACTTC. Amino acids: CASSLEWATEETQYF.

This clonotype was counted between two and nine times. V gene TRBV27 combines with J gene TRBJ1-1, with D possibly TRBD1 on 6 matching bases. CDR1 and CDR2 from the germline V gene are MNHEY and SMNVEV (reference sequence). This CDR3 spans 14 amino acids. V was trimmed by 5 bases and J by 4 bases, leaving 14 bases between them. In DNA, the CDR3 is TGTGCCAGCAGTCGAGCAGGGGAGTGCACTGAAGCTTTCTTT. It specifies CASSRAGECTEAFF.

The V and J genes are TRBV6-5 and TRBJ2-5; D possibly corresponds to TRBD2 (5 bases). The germline CDR1 and CDR2 sequences are MNHEY and SVGAGI. CDR3 length: 15 amino acids. V lost 0 bases to trimming and J lost 5 bases, with 13 bases between them. The CDR3 coding sequence is TGTGCCAGCAGTTACTCGCGCCTAGCCCCCGAGACCCAGTACTTC. As protein: CASSYSRLAPETQYF.

The sample holds a few counts of this clonotype. This chain uses TRBV5-1 with TRBJ2-1; 8 bases line up with TRBD2. V was clipped by 5 bases and J by 7 bases; unmatched bases: 11. Germline-derived CDR1 and CDR2 are SGHRS and YFSETQ. This CDR3 region has 15 residues. For the CDR3, the DNA is TGCGCCAGCAGTTACGGGGGGGCCGGGGCTAATGAGCAGTTCTTC. Protein sequence: CASSYGGAGANEQFF.

The chain employs TRBV4-3 and TRBJ2-4, with D possibly matching TRBD2 (5 bases). The DNA end favors TRBJ2-5, so the J call may be wrong. The CDR3 contains 15 residues. CDR1 and CDR2 (germline): LGHNA, YSLEER. CDR3 DNA sequence: TGCGCCAGCAGCCAAGAGAGCGGCGCAGGATGGACCCAGTACTTC. It translates to CASSQESGAGWTQYF.

V and J are TRBV20-1 and TRBJ1-2; D gene uncertain. This CDR3 is 12 amino acids long. Per the germline V gene, CDR1 is DFQATT and CDR2 is SNEGSKA (reference sequence). V was trimmed by 8 bases and J by 0 bases, leaving 10 bases between them. The CDR3 bases are TGCAGTTCCACAACCACTAACTATGGCTACACCTTC. Residues: CSSTTTNYGYTF.

This clonotype occurred a few times. The V call is TRBV13, the J call TRBJ2-7; D is undetermined. Germline CDR1 is PRHDT and CDR2 is FYEKMQ (reference sequence). The CDR3 extends over 13 amino acids. V shed 0 bases and J shed 6 bases, with 9 bases lying between them. The CDR3 sequence: CASSLGPGFEQYF. The CDR3, as DNA: TGTGCCAGCAGCTTAGGCCCCGGGTTCGAGCAGTACTTC.

This chain joins TRBV5-1 and TRBJ2-3, with 11 bases aligning to TRBD2. The CDR3 extends over 18 amino acids. Trimming at V came to 2 bases and at J to 2 bases, leaving 10 bases not matched to a gene. CDR1 and CDR2 from the germline V gene are SGHRS and YFSETQ. CDR3 in DNA: TGCGCCAGCAGCTTACGGGGACTAGCGGCCCTATCCACAGATACGCAGTATTTT. The encoded protein is CASSLRGLAALSTDTQYF. Filled out from reference TRBV5-1 and TRBJ2-3, the complete variable domain reads KAGVTQTPRYLIKTRGQQVTLSCSPISGHRSVSWYQQTPGQGLQFLFEYFSETQRNKGNFPGRFSGRQFSNSRSEMNVSTLELGDSALYLCASSLRGLAALSTDTQYFGPGTRLTVL.

This clonotype was detected many times. The chain is built from TRBV7-2 and TRBJ2-5; D unclear. The V and J ends lost 2 bases and 7 bases respectively, with 11 bases between them. Per the germline V gene, CDR1 is SGHTA and CDR2 is FQGNSA. The CDR3 loop spans 13 amino acids. CDR3 nucleotides: TGTGCCAGCAGCTTACAGGCGGTGGGGACCCAGTACTTC. Protein product: CASSLQAVGTQYF.

This clonotype was observed a few times. The chain has TRBV6-5 and TRBJ2-7; 7 nucleotides agree with TRBD1. Germline CDR1 MNHEY, CDR2 SVGAGI. V was clipped by 6 bases and J by 6 bases; unmatched bases: 8. The CDR3 runs 13 residues. The CDR3 loop is CASRQSGQSEQYF. The CDR3, as DNA: TGTGCCAGCAGGCAATCGGGACAGTCCGAGCAGTACTTC.

The chain links TRBV15 to TRBJ2-3; the match to TRBD2 covers 8 bases. Germline values: CDR1 LNHNV, CDR2 YYDKDF (reference sequence). The CDR3 runs to 17 residues. After removal of 3 bases from V and 5 bases from J, the junction contained 13 bases not matched to a gene. The chain's CDR3 is CATSSPLLHGGEDTQYF. The CDR3 DNA reads TGTGCCACCAGCAGCCCCTTACTCCACGGGGGGGAAGATACGCAGTATTTT. The full variable domain, its missing parts supplied by reference TRBV15 and TRBJ2-3, is DAMVIQNPRYQVTQFGKPVTLSCSQTLNHNVMYWYQQKSSQAPKLLFHYYDKDFNNEADTPDNFQSRRPNTSFCFLDIRSPGLGDTAMYLCATSSPLLHGGEDTQYFGPGTRLTVL.

CDR3 loop: CSVEFGSDGYTF. CDR3 in DNA: TGCAGCGTTGAATTTGGTTCGGATGGCTACACCTTC. J is TRBJ1-2 and V is TRBV29-1; D is ambiguous. Germline assignment: CDR1 SQVTM and CDR2 ANQGSEA. V gave up 2 bases and J gave up 6 bases, with 10 bases separating them. This CDR3 is 12 amino acids long.

The chain recombines TRBV7-2 with TRBJ2-7; D remains ambiguous. The germline CDR1 and CDR2 sequences are SGHTA and FQGNSA. The CDR3 loop spans 13 amino acids. V dropped 1 base and J dropped 6 bases, with 10 bases sitting between them. The CDR3 spells CASSLEGWREQYF. The CDR3, as DNA: TGTGCCAGCAGCTTAGAGGGTTGGCGCGAGCAGTACTTC.

The J gene is TRBJ2-7, the V gene TRBV5-1; 7 bases line up with TRBD1. Germline V gene lookup returns CDR1 SGHRS and CDR2 YFSETQ. V lost 0 bases to trimming and J lost 0 bases; unmatched junction nucleotides: 3. CDR3 length: 15 residues. DNA for the CDR3: TGCGCCAGCAGCTTGGTTCAGGGGGACTCCTACGAGCAGTACTTC. It translates to CASSLVQGDSYEQYF. Complete variable domain (other parts from reference TRBV5-1 and TRBJ2-7): KAGVTQTPRYLIKTRGQQVTLSCSPISGHRSVSWYQQTPGQGLQFLFEYFSETQRNKGNFPGRFSGRQFSNSRSEMNVSTLELGDSALYLCASSLVQGDSYEQYFGPGTRLTVT.

The J gene is TRBJ2-2, the V gene TRBV7-2; the D gene is possibly TRBD2 (5 bases). V lost 5 bases and J lost 7, with 17 bases in between. This CDR3 has 15 residues. The germline V gene encodes CDR1 SGHTA and CDR2 FQGNSA. The CDR3 protein is CASSARTRTGGELFF. In DNA, the CDR3 is TGTGCCAGCAGCGCCCGGACTCGAACCGGCGGGGAGCTGTTTTTT. The full variable domain, with the rest looked up from reference TRBV7-2 and TRBJ2-2, is GAGVSQSPSNKVTEKGKDVELRCDPISGHTALYWYRQSLGQGLEFLIYFQGNSAPDKSGLPSDRFSAERTGGSVSTLTIQRTQQEDSAVYLCASSARTRTGGELFFGEGSRLTVL.

The CDR3 sequence: CASSITWGGDTEAFF. Here the CDR3 DNA reads TGTGCCAGCAGTATAACGTGGGGAGGGGACACTGAAGCTTTCTTT. The chain employs TRBV27 and TRBJ1-1; possibly TRBD1 for D (5 bases). Trimming shortened V by 5 bases and J by 3 bases, and 16 bases separated the two germline ends. This CDR3 comprises 15 residues. The germline V gene has CDR1 MNHEY and CDR2 SMNVEV (reference sequence).